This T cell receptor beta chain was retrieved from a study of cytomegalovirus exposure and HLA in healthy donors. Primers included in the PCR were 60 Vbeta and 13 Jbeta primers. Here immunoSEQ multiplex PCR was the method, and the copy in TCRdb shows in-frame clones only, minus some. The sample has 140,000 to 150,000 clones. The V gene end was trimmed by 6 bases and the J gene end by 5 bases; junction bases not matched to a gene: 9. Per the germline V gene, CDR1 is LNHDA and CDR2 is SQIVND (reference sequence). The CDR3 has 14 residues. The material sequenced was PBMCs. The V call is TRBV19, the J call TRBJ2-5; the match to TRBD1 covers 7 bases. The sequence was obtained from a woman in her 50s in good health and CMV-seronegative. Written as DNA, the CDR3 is TGTGCCAGTAGCATATTCTCCAGGGGGGAGACCCAGTACTTC. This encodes CASSIFSRGETQYF.